The 20 T cell receptor beta chains listed next were all sequenced from one sample in a study of OX40 agonist ivuxolimab in advanced cancers. TCRdb's copy holds only in-frame clones and misses some; the assay was immunoSEQ multiplex PCR. This table holds about 120,000 clones, 85% to 90% found once. The source was CD4+ or CD8+ T cells sorted from blood, collected in a trial of the OX40 agonist ivuxolimab. These receptors all stem from an adult with an advanced solid tumor such as melanoma, head and neck, liver or kidney cancer.

V gene TRBV7-9 combines with J gene TRBJ2-3; D is perhaps TRBD1 or TRBD2 (6 bases each). Per the germline V gene, CDR1 is SEHNR and CDR2 is FQNEAQ (reference sequence). V was clipped by 5 bases and J by 0 bases, with 12 bases between them. CDR3 size: 15 residues. The DNA for the CDR3 is TGTGCCAGCAGCGGCAGGGGAGGAAGCACAGATACGCAGTATTTT. Translated, it gives CASSGRGGSTDTQYF.

The V call is TRBV5-4, the J call TRBJ2-2, with 9 bases fitting TRBD1. With 0 bases clipped from V and 5 bases from J, the junction kept 5 bases outside the gene matches. Germline V gene sequence: CDR1 SGHNT, CDR2 YYREEE (reference sequence). This CDR3 is 16 amino acids long. The CDR3 DNA follows: TGTGCCAGCAGCTTGGGGGGACAGGGTGGGACCGGGGAGCTGTTTTTT. Translating it yields CASSLGGQGGTGELFF.

This rearrangement joins TRBV28 to TRBJ1-2; unclear D gene. The CDR3 covers 14 residues. Trimming left V 8 bases short and J 5 bases short, with 18 bases between. Per the germline V gene, CDR1 is MDHEN and CDR2 is SYDVKM. The CDR3 DNA follows: TGTGCCAGCCAGGAGGGTCGAACCAATTATGGCTACACCTTC. Translated: CASQEGRTNYGYTF.

This clone was detected a few times. V gene TRBV7-9 combines with J gene TRBJ1-6, with 10 nucleotides matching TRBD1. Trimming removed 5 bases from V and 6 bases from J; junction bases left unmatched: 7. Looked up from germline, CDR1 is SEHNR and CDR2 is FQNEAQ (reference sequence). This CDR3 has 16 residues. CDR3 in DNA: TGTGCCAGCAGCGATCTAGGGACAGGGGTTAATTCACCCCTCCACTTT. It is translated as CASSDLGTGVNSPLHF.

The chain combines TRBV6-5 with TRBJ2-7; D not certain. V was pared by 0 bases and J by 2 bases, with 8 bases between. Germline loops: CDR1 MNHEY, CDR2 SVGAGI. The CDR3 extends over 14 amino acids. The CDR3 coding sequence is TGTGCCAGCAGTTACTCCGGGTCCACCTACGAGCAGTACTTC. It specifies CASSYSGSTYEQYF.

The gene calls are TRBV9 and TRBJ2-5; 8 nucleotides agree with TRBD2. Looked up from germline, CDR1 is SGDLS and CDR2 is YYNGEE. V trimming: 0 bases; J trimming: 4 bases; junction bases outside the gene matches: 11. This CDR3 has 17 amino acids. The CDR3, as DNA: TGTGCCAGCAGCGTAGGGGGCGTAATAGCGGGGTCAGAGACCCAGTACTTC. This gives the protein CASSVGGVIAGSETQYF. Together with reference TRBV9 and TRBJ2-5, the CDR3 gives the full variable domain: DSGVTQTPKHLITATGQRVTLRCSPRSGDLSVYWYQQSLDQGLQFLIQYYNGEERAKGNILERFSAQQFPDLHSELNLSSLELGDSALYFCASSVGGVIAGSETQYFGPGTRLLVL.

This chain uses TRBV11-2 with TRBJ2-7; D gene ambiguous. The V end lost 3 bases, the J end lost 6 bases, and 9 bases lay between the germline ends. CDR3 length: 12 amino acids. Germline CDR1 and CDR2: SGHAT and FQNNGV. CDR3 bases: TGTGCCAGCAGCTTGTTTGCGGCCGAGCAGTACTTC. This encodes CASSLFAAEQYF.

The chain combines TRBV5-4 with TRBJ2-7; D might be TRBD2 (5 bases). The CDR3 extends over 14 amino acids. The V end was cut by 1 base, the J end by 6 bases, with 14 bases between. Germline V gene lookup returns CDR1 SGHNT and CDR2 YYREEE (reference sequence). CDR3 amino acids: CASSLLAGEGEQYF. For the CDR3, the DNA is TGTGCCAGCAGCTTGTTGGCGGGCGAGGGCGAGCAGTACTTC. The whole variable domain, remainder taken from reference TRBV5-4 and TRBJ2-7, is ETGVTQSPTHLIKTRGQQVTLRCSSQSGHNTVSWYQQALGQGPQFIFQYYREEENGRGNFPPRFSGLQFPNYSSELNVNALELDDSALYLCASSLLAGEGEQYFGPGTRLTVT.

The chain is built from TRBV10-3 and TRBJ2-1, with D perhaps given as TRBD1 or TRBD2 (5 bases each). The ends were cut back, 10 bases at V and 10 bases at J, with 26 bases in the middle. CDR1 and CDR2 from the germline V gene are ENHRY and SYGVKD. CDR3 length: 15 amino acids. CDR3 nucleotide sequence: TGTGCCACCTGCATCCCTACGAGGGGCGCGTGGGAGCAGTTCTTC. This encodes CATCIPTRGAWEQFF.

This chain links TRBV28 with TRBJ1-1, with a tentative D call TRBD1 (6 bases). Trimming shortened V by 4 bases and J by 7 bases, and 10 bases separated the two germline ends. Per germline, CDR1 MDHEN and CDR2 SYDVKM. This CDR3 is 12 amino acids long. CDR3 coding DNA: TGTGCCAGCAGTTCAGGACAGTATGAAGCTTTCTTT. Translation: CASSSGQYEAFF. The complete variable domain, with remaining parts taken from reference TRBV28 and TRBJ1-1, reads DVKVTQSSRYLVKRTGEKVFLECVQDMDHENMFWYRQDPGLGLRLIYFSYDVKMKEKGDIPEGYSVSREKKERFSLILESASTNQTSMYLCASSSGQYEAFFGQGTRLTVV.

The chain uses TRBV7-9 and TRBJ1-1; 8 nucleotides align to TRBD1. J gave up 0 bases and V 4 bases, and 10 bases lay outside the gene matches. Germline CDR1 SEHNR, CDR2 FQNEAQ (reference sequence). The CDR3 has 17 residues. This chain's CDR3 is CASSSGTGVSMNTEAFF. The CDR3 coding sequence is TGTGCCAGCAGCTCCGGGACAGGAGTTTCTATGAACACTGAAGCTTTCTTT.

This clone came up once. The genes are TRBV5-5 and TRBJ2-3, with D perhaps being TRBD1 or TRBD2 (6 bases each). The ends were cut back, 0 bases at V and 4 bases at J, with 12 bases in the middle. This CDR3 is 15 amino acids long. Germline assignment: CDR1 SGHKS and CDR2 YYEKEE (reference sequence). The CDR3: CASSLVPGASDTQYF. The CDR3 DNA reads as TGTGCCAGCAGCTTGGTCCCGGGGGCGTCAGATACGCAGTATTTT.

The chain carries TRBV14 and TRBJ1-2; no clear D gene. Trimming took off 0 bases at V and 8 bases at J, with 7 bases between the two ends. Per the germline V gene, CDR1 is SGHDN and CDR2 is FVKESK. This CDR3 has 12 amino acids. The CDR3: CASSQDKGGYTF. Here the CDR3 DNA reads TGTGCCAGCAGCCAAGACAAGGGAGGCTACACCTTC.

The chain recombines TRBV28 with TRBJ1-2; possibly TRBD1 for D (6 bases). CDR3 length: 20 residues. The germline V and J ends were trimmed by 8 bases and 9 bases, with 40 bases remaining between them. CDR1 and CDR2 from the germline V gene are MDHEN and SYDVKM. CDR3 in amino acids: CASATAALGGGSPLSPSYTF. The DNA for the CDR3 is TGTGCCAGCGCCACCGCGGCTCTGGGAGGGGGTTCTCCATTGTCCCCTAGCTACACCTTC.

This chain connects TRBV11-3 to TRBJ2-1; D is perhaps TRBD1 or TRBD2 (5 bases each). This CDR3 is 15 amino acids long. Trimming took off 1 base at V and 7 bases at J, with 14 bases between the two ends. Germline lookup yields CDR1 SGHNT and CDR2 YENEEA. CDR3: CASSLAGRSMNEQFF. The DNA for the CDR3 is TGTGCCAGCAGCTTAGCGGGGCGCTCGATGAATGAGCAGTTCTTC.

The V call is TRBV7-2, the J call TRBJ1-1; D unclear. The CDR3 consists of 14 residues. Germline V CDR1 and CDR2: SGHTA, FQGNSA. Trimming stripped 4 bases from V and 1 base from J, with 10 bases between. CDR3 residues: CASSSEVPNTEAFF. The CDR3 DNA sequence: TGTGCCAGCAGCTCGGAAGTCCCGAACACTGAAGCTTTCTTT.

The chain employs TRBV11-1 and TRBJ2-7; D is possibly TRBD2 (5 bases). The germline V gene encodes CDR1 SGHAT and CDR2 FQDESV (reference sequence). V gave up 5 bases and J gave up 5 bases, with 10 bases separating them. CDR3 length equals 12 residues. The CDR3 spells CASSGGTDEQYF. The CDR3 coding sequence is TGTGCCAGCAGCGGAGGAACCGACGAGCAGTACTTC.

The V gene is TRBV2, the J gene TRBJ1-3; D might be TRBD1 (6 bases). Trimming stripped 4 bases from V and 3 bases from J, with 16 bases between. CDR1 is SNHLY and CDR2 is FYNNEI in the germline V gene. The CDR3 runs to 16 residues. CDR3 loop: CASSVGPGAGGNTIYF. The DNA of the CDR3 is TGTGCCAGCAGTGTTGGGCCAGGGGCAGGTGGAAACACCATATATTTT.

The CDR3, as DNA: TGTGCCAGCAGCTTAGGGGACACCGGGGAGCTGTTTTTT. Protein sequence: CASSLGDTGELFF. The chain uses TRBV7-2 and TRBJ2-2; no definite D call. The germline V and J ends were trimmed by 1 base and 3 bases, with 3 bases remaining between them. CDR3 length equals 13 residues. Germline V gene data show CDR1 as SGHTA and CDR2 as FQGNSA.

The chain joins TRBV30 to TRBJ1-2, with D hard to call. The CDR3 has 11 amino acids. Germline loops: CDR1 GTSNPN, CDR2 SVGIG (reference sequence). The V end lost 4 bases, the J end lost 4 bases, and 7 bases lay between the germline ends. The CDR3 here is CAWTALYGYTF. The CDR3, as DNA: TGTGCCTGGACAGCCCTCTATGGCTACACCTTC.